Presented here are 21 T cell receptor beta chains from one specimen sequenced in a study of T cell responses to AZD1222 COVID-19 vaccine. Clones were read by immunoSEQ multiplex PCR, and TCRdb kept only the in-frame ones, dropping some. The data contain over 200,000 clones, less than 95% of them singletons. The source material was peripheral blood, sampled 28 days after the second dose of the MenACWY control vaccine. The receptors were sampled from an adult who received the MenACWY meningococcal vaccine as a control.

The chain combines TRBV18 with TRBJ2-3, with D tentatively TRBD2 (6 bases). Germline lookup yields CDR1 KGHSH and CDR2 LQKENI. V gave up 1 base and J gave up 2 bases, with 10 bases separating them. The CDR3 runs to 15 residues. The CDR3 sequence is CASSPQGLTTDTQYF. DNA of the CDR3: TGTGCCAGCTCACCACAAGGACTAACCACAGATACGCAGTATTTT.

The chain recombines TRBV2 with TRBJ1-2; D ambiguous. The CDR3 sequence is 15 residues long. From germline, CDR1 is SNHLY and CDR2 FYNNEI. The V end lost 0 bases, the J end lost 4 bases, and 12 bases lay between the germline ends. CDR3 residues: CASSEAASPAYGYTF. CDR3 in DNA: TGTGCCAGCAGTGAAGCGGCATCCCCAGCCTATGGCTACACCTTC.

The rearrangement joins TRBV7-9 to TRBJ1-2, with D unresolved. The germline V gene has CDR1 SEHNR and CDR2 FQNEAQ (reference sequence). There are 14 residues in the CDR3. The V end was cut by 4 bases, the J end by 4 bases, with 13 bases between. The DNA for the CDR3 is TGTGCCAGCAGCTCGTCAATGCCCGGCTATGGCTACACCTTC. Protein sequence: CASSSSMPGYGYTF. Full variable domain (remainder filled in from reference TRBV7-9 and TRBJ1-2): DTGVSQNPRHKITKRGQNVTFRCDPISEHNRLYWYRQTLGQGPEFLTYFQNEAQLEKSRLLSDRFSAERPKGSFSTLEIQRTEQGDSAMYLCASSSSMPGYGYTFGSGTRLTVV.

V and J are TRBV28 and TRBJ1-2; the D is unclear. V shed 4 bases and J shed 3 bases, with 12 bases lying between them. Germline loops: CDR1 MDHEN, CDR2 SYDVKM. The CDR3 contains 14 residues. CDR3 residues: CASSSPDLYYGYTF. CDR3 nucleotides: TGTGCCAGCAGTTCTCCGGATCTATACTATGGCTACACCTTC.

This chain connects TRBV3-1 (or the pseudogene TRBV3-2) to TRBJ2-7; the D gene could be TRBD1 or TRBD2 (5 bases each). Germline V gene sequence: CDR1 LGHDT, CDR2 YNNKEL (reference sequence). V lost 6 bases and J lost 1, with 10 bases in between. The CDR3 length is 13 residues. The CDR3 DNA follows: TGTGCCAGCAGACGGGACGGTTCCTACGAGCAGTACTTC. It encodes CASRRDGSYEQYF.

The chain uses TRBV24-1 and TRBJ2-3; D gene unclear. Germline V gives CDR1 KGHDR, CDR2 SFDVKD. The CDR3 has 13 residues. V was cut by 9 bases and J by 9 bases, with 18 bases left in between. CDR3 nucleotide sequence: TGTGCCACCGGAACAGCTGGTGCTTCGACGCAGTATTTT. It translates to CATGTAGASTQYF.

CDR3 bases: TGTGCCAGCAGTTTGGAGCCTGGAGTCTACGAGCAGTACTTC. The encoded protein is CASSLEPGVYEQYF. The chain employs TRBV28 and TRBJ2-7; D uncertain. The CDR3 consists of 14 residues. V lost 3 bases and J lost 3, with 12 bases in between. Germline CDR1 is MDHEN and CDR2 is SYDVKM.

The DNA of the CDR3 is TGTGCCAGCAGTGAAGCATCCCTAGCCTCCTACAATGAGCAGTTCTTC. It specifies CASSEASLASYNEQFF. The V and J genes are TRBV6-1 and TRBJ2-1; maybe TRBD2 (5 bases). Trimming removed 0 bases at V and 0 bases at J, with 9 bases between. The CDR3 totals 16 residues. From germline, CDR1 is MNHNS and CDR2 SASEGT.

The CDR3 region is CASSSGLAGVQETQYF. DNA for the CDR3: TGTGCCAGCAGTTCGGGACTAGCGGGGGTTCAAGAGACCCAGTACTTC. The V call is TRBV27, the J call TRBJ2-5, with TRBD2 matching 14 bases. Germline CDR1 MNHEY, CDR2 SMNVEV (reference sequence). This CDR3 region has 16 residues. V was pared by 4 bases and J by 2 bases, with 3 bases of the junction left unmatched.

The chain couples TRBV7-3 to TRBJ2-3, with unresolved D. This CDR3 spans 13 amino acids. CDR1 SGHTA and CDR2 FQGTGA come from the germline V gene. Trimming took 1 base from V and 4 from J, leaving 6 bases between them. The DNA for the CDR3 is TGTGCCAGCAGCTTAAATTCGGCAGATACGCAGTATTTT. It specifies CASSLNSADTQYF.

This clone has more than one count but fewer than ten. The V gene is TRBV6-2 or TRBV6-3, the J gene TRBJ2-1, with 7 bases identical to TRBD2. The CDR3 has 16 residues. CDR1 is MNHEY and CDR2 is SVGEGT in the germline V gene. The J segment lost 7 bases and the V segment lost 1 base, leaving 10 bases of the junction unmatched. The DNA for the CDR3 is TGTGCCAGCAGTTACTTTCGGCTAGCGGATTTGAATGAGCAGTTCTTC. This gives the protein CASSYFRLADLNEQFF.

V usage is TRBV7-8 and J usage is TRBJ2-7, with 7 positions matching TRBD2. There are 14 residues in the CDR3. Germline V gene lookup returns CDR1 SGHVS and CDR2 FQNEAQ. J lost 2 bases, V lost 4 bases, and 5 bases had no gene match. CDR3 in amino acids: CASSSRGVAYEQYF. DNA of the CDR3: TGTGCCAGCAGCTCACGGGGGGTCGCCTACGAGCAGTACTTC.

The chain has TRBV19 and TRBJ2-2; a weak D match, TRBD2 (7 bases). V was clipped by 6 bases and J by 4 bases, with 21 bases between them. Germline CDR1 and CDR2: LNHDA and SQIVND (reference sequence). The CDR3 has 17 amino acids. CDR3 residues: CASSPSGGPWVTGELFF. CDR3 nucleotides: TGTGCCAGTAGCCCATCCGGGGGGCCATGGGTCACCGGGGAGCTGTTTTTT. The variable domain in full, completed from reference TRBV19 and TRBJ2-2, reads DGGITQSPKYLFRKEGQNVTLSCEQNLNHDAMYWYRQDPGQGLRLIYYSQIVNDFQKGDIAEGYSVSREKKESFPLTVTSAQKNPTAFYLCASSPSGGPWVTGELFFGEGSRLTVL.

This chain uses TRBV3-1 (or the pseudogene TRBV3-2) with TRBJ2-3, with TRBD2 identical over 7 bases. This CDR3 region has 14 residues. The germline V gene encodes CDR1 LGHDT and CDR2 YNNKEL (reference sequence). Germline trimming cut 6 bases from V and 1 base from J; bases unmatched to any gene: 4. The CDR3 protein is CASRGREGTDTQYF. The DNA for the CDR3 is TGTGCCAGCAGGGGACGGGAGGGCACAGATACGCAGTATTTT.

This clone was seen just once. This chain links TRBV19 with TRBJ1-1, with D hard to call. Germline values: CDR1 LNHDA, CDR2 SQIVND (reference sequence). V shed 5 bases and J shed 5 bases, with 12 bases lying between them. The length of the CDR3 is 13 residues. CDR3 coding DNA: TGTGCCAGTAGTGAGAGAGGTTGGACTGAAGCTTTCTTT. Its translation: CASSERGWTEAFF.

This clone was seen a few times. This rearrangement joins TRBV28 to TRBJ1-1, with D perhaps TRBD1 (5 bases). The V and J ends lost 5 bases and 8 bases respectively, with 18 bases between them. The CDR3 length is 14 residues. The germline CDR1 and CDR2 sequences are MDHEN and SYDVKM. The CDR3 DNA reads as TGTGCCAGCAGTCCGCCGGACACTTATCGCGAAGCTTTCTTT. It yields the protein CASSPPDTYREAFF.

This chain links TRBV5-1 with TRBJ2-2, with D possibly TRBD1 on 5 matching bases. Germline assignment: CDR1 SGHRS and CDR2 YFSETQ. Trimming left V 0 bases short and J 7 bases short, with 10 bases between. The length of the CDR3 is 14 residues. CDR3 region: CASSLEGFGGELFF. The CDR3 DNA sequence: TGCGCCAGCAGCTTGGAGGGGTTTGGCGGGGAGCTGTTTTTT.

A note on this clone: The sample contains more than one DNA sequence encoding this CDR3. The chain has TRBV12-3 or TRBV12-4 and TRBJ2-7, with TRBD1 matching 8 bases. V was pared by 4 bases and J by 6 bases, with 5 bases of the junction left unmatched. The CDR3 loop spans 13 amino acids. The CDR3 DNA is TGTGCCAGCAGTTCCGGGACAGGACGCGAGCAGTACTTC. This encodes CASSSGTGREQYF.

The chain employs TRBV30 and TRBJ1-3, with D uncertain. The V gene lost 5 bases and the J gene lost 4 bases, with 9 bases spanning the gap. The CDR3 is made up of 12 amino acids. From germline, CDR1 is GTSNPN and CDR2 SVGIG (reference sequence). The CDR3 bases are TGTGCCTGGGGTCCTAAGGGAAACACCATATATTTT. Its translation is CAWGPKGNTIYF.

This chain joins TRBV28 and TRBJ2-5; D is unclear. The V gene lost 6 bases and the J gene lost 5 bases, with 13 bases spanning the gap. The CDR3 contains 13 residues. Germline CDR1 and CDR2: MDHEN and SYDVKM. CDR3 DNA sequence: TGTGCCAGCAGCCCCCCTAGAAGTGAGACCCAGTACTTC. This sequence encodes CASSPPRSETQYF.

This clone appeared a single time. The rearrangement joins TRBV7-2 to TRBJ2-7, with 10 positions matching TRBD2. From germline, CDR1 is SGHTA and CDR2 FQGNSA. The length of the CDR3 is 15 residues. J lost 3 bases, V lost 5 bases, and 7 bases had no gene match. DNA of the CDR3: TGTGCCAGCAGCCGGACTAGCGGTAATGACTACGAGCAGTACTTC. The encoded protein is CASSRTSGNDYEQYF.